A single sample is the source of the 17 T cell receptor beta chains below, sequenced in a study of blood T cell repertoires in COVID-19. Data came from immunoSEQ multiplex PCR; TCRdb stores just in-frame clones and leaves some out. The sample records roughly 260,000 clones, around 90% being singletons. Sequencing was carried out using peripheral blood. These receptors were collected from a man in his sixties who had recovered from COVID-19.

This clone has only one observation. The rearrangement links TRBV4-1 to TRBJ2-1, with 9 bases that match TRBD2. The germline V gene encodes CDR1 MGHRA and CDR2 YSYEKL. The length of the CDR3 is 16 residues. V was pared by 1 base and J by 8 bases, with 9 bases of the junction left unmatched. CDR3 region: CASSQVQGGGEDEQFF. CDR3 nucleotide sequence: TGCGCCAGCAGCCAAGTGCAGGGCGGGGGGGAGGATGAGCAGTTCTTC.

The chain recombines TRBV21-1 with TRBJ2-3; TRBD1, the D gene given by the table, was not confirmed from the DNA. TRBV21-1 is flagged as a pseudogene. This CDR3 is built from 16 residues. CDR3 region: CASSKESSLGPDTQYF. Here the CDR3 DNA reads TGTGCCAGCAGCAAAGAAAGCAGTCTGGGCCCAGATACGCAGTATTTT.

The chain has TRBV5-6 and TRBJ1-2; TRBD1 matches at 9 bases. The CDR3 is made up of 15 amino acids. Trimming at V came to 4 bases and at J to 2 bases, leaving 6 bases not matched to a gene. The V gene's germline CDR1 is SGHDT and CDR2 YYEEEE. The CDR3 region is CASSPQDRGNYGYTF. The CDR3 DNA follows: TGTGCCAGCAGCCCCCAAGACAGGGGGAACTATGGCTACACCTTC.

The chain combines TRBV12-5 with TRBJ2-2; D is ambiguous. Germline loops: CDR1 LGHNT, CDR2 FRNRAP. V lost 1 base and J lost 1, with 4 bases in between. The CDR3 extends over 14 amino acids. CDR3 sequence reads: CASGLGQNTGELFF. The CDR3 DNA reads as TGTGCTAGTGGTTTGGGACAGAACACCGGGGAGCTGTTTTTT.

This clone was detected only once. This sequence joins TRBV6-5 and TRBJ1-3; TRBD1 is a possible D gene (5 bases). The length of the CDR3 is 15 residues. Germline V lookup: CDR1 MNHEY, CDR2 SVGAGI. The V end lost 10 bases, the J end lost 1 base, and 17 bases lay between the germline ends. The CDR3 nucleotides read TGTGCCACCAGCCTGGGGCGCGAATCTGGAAACACCATATATTTT. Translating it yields CATSLGRESGNTIYF.

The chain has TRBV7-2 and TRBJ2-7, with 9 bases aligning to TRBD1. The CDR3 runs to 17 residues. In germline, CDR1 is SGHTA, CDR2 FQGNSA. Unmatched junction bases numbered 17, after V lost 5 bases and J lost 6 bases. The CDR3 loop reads CASSPILPGQGSSEQYF. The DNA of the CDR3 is TGTGCCAGCAGCCCGATTTTGCCGGGACAGGGTTCTTCCGAGCAGTACTTC.

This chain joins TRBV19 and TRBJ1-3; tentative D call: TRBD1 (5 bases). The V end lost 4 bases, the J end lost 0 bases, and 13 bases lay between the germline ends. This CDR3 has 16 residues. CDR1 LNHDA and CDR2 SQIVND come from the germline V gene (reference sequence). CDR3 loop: CASSNRFWSSGNTIYF. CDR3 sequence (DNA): TGTGCCAGTAGTAACAGGTTTTGGAGCTCTGGAAACACCATATATTTT.

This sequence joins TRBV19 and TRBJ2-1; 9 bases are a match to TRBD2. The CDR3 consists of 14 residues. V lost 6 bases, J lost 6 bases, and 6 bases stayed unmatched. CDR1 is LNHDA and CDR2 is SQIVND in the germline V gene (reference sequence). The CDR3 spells CASSLSGGANEQFF. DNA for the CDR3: TGTGCCAGTAGCCTTAGCGGGGGAGCCAATGAGCAGTTCTTC.

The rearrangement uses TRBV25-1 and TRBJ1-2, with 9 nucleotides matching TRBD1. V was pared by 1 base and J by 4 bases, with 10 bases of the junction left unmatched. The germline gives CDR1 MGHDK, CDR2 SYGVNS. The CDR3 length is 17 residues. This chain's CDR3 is CASSESGQGLGLYGYTF. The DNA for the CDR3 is TGTGCCAGCAGTGAATCGGGACAGGGACTGGGTCTCTATGGCTACACCTTC.

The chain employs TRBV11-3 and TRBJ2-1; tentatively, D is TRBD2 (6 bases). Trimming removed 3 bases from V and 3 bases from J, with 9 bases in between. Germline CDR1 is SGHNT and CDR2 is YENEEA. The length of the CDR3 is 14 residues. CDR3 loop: CASSLRGGYNEQFF. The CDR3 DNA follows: TGTGCCAGCAGCTTGAGGGGAGGCTACAATGAGCAGTTCTTC.

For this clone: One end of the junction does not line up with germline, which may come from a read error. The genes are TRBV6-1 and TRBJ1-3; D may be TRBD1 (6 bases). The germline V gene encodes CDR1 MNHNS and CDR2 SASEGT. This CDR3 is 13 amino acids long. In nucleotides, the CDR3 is TGTGCCAGCAGTGAAGAGGGGGGGCCCTCTCCCAATTTT. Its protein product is CASSEEGGPSPNF.

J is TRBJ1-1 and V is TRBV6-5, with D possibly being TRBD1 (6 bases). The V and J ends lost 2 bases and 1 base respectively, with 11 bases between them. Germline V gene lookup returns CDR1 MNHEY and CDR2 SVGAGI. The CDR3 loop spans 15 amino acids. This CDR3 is CASSYKGVENTEAFF. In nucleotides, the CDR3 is TGTGCCAGCAGTTACAAGGGGGTGGAGAACACTGAAGCTTTCTTT.

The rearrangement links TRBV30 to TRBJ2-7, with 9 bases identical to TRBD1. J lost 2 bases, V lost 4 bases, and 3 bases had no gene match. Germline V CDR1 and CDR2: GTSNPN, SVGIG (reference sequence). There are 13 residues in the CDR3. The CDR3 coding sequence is TGTGCCTGGACCCGACAGGGGGCCTACGAGCAGTACTTC. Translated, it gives CAWTRQGAYEQYF.

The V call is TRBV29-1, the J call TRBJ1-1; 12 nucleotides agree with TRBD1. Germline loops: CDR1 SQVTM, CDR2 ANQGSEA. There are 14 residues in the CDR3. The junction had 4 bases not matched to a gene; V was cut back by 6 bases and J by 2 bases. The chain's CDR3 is CSVGTGGSNTEAFF. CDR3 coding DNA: TGCAGCGTCGGGACAGGGGGCAGTAACACTGAAGCTTTCTTT. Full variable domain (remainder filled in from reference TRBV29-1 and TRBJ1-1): SAVISQKPSRDICQRGTSLTIQCQVDSQVTMMFWYRQQPGQSLTLIATANQGSEATYESGFVIDKFPISRPNLTFSTLTVSNMSPEDSSIYLCSVGTGGSNTEAFFGQGTRLTVV.

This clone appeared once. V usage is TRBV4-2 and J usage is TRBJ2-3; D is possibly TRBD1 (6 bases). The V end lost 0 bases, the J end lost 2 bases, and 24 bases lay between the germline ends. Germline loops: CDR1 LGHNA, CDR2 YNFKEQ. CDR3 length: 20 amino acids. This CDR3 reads CASSQDLTGPGTTTTDTQYF. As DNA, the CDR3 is TGTGCCAGCAGCCAAGATCTCACAGGACCCGGGACAACGACCACAGATACGCAGTATTTT.

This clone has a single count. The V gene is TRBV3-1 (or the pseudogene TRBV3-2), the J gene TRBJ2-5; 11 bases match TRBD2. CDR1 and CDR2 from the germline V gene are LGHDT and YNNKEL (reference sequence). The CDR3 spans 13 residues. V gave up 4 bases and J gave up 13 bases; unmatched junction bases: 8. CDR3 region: CASSPDPLAGGYF. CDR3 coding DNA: TGTGCCAGCAGCCCAGACCCGCTAGCGGGGGGGTACTTC.

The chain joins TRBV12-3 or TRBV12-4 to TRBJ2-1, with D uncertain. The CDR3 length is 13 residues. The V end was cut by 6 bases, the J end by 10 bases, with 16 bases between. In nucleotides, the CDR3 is TGTGCCAGCAGCCCATACATCGGAGTGGAGCAGTTCTTC. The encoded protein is CASSPYIGVEQFF.